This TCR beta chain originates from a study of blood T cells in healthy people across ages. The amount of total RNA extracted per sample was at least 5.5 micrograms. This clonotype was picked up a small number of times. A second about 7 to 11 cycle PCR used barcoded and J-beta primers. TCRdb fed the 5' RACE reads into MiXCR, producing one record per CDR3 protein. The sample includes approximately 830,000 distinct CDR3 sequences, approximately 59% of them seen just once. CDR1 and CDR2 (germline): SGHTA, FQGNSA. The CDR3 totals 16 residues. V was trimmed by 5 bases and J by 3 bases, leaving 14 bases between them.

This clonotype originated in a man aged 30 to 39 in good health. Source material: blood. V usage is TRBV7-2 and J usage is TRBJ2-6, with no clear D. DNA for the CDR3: TGTGCCAGCAGCCCCCGGATTGGTTTTGGGGCCAACGTCCTGACTTTC. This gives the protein CASSPRIGFGANVLTF.